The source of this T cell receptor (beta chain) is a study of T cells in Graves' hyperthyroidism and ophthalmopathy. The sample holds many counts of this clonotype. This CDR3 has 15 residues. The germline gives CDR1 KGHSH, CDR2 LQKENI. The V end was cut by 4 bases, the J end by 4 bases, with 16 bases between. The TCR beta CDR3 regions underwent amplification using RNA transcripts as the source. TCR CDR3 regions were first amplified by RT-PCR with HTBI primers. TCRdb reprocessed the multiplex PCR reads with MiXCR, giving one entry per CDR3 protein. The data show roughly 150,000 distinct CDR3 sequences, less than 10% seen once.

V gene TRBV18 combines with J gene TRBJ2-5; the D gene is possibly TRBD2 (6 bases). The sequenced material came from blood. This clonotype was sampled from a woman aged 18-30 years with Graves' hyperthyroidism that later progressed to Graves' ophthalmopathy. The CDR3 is CASSLRRESVETQYF. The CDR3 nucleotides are TGTGCCAGCTCACTAAGACGGGAGTCGGTAGAGACCCAGTACTTC.